The 14 T cell receptor beta chains in this list originate from one sample, sequenced in a study of T cell responses to AZD1222 COVID-19 vaccine. The data were produced by immunoSEQ multiplex PCR, yet TCRdb's version contains in-frame clones alone and is incomplete. Among some 190,000 clones listed, roughly 94% were seen once. Source: peripheral blood, taken 28 days after the second dose of the MenACWY control vaccine. The source is an adult who received the MenACWY meningococcal vaccine as a control.

The V gene is TRBV6-2 or TRBV6-3, the J gene TRBJ2-7; D uncertain. Germline CDR1 reads MNHEY; CDR2 reads SVGEGT. The CDR3 consists of 13 residues. V lost 5 bases and J lost 1, with 9 bases in between. CDR3 residues: CASSADRSYEQYF. As DNA, the CDR3 is TGTGCCAGCAGTGCCGACCGTTCCTACGAGCAGTACTTC.

J is TRBJ2-5 and V is TRBV3-1 (or the pseudogene TRBV3-2); D is perhaps TRBD2 (6 bases). CDR1 LGHDT and CDR2 YNNKEL come from the germline V gene (reference sequence). This CDR3 comprises 17 residues. V lost 0 bases, J lost 2 bases, and 16 bases lay in between. The CDR3 coding sequence is TGTGCCAGCAGCCAAGATCGAACTAGCAGTTGGCAAGAGACCCAGTACTTC. This translates into CASSQDRTSSWQETQYF.

Notes on this clone: This specimen includes other DNA sequences encoding the same CDR3. J is TRBJ2-7 and V is TRBV27; 8 bases line up with TRBD1. V gave up 2 bases and J gave up 6 bases; unmatched junction bases: 3. This CDR3 is 13 amino acids long. Looked up from germline, CDR1 is MNHEY and CDR2 is SMNVEV (reference sequence). The CDR3 loop reads CASSLGTGSEQYF. The CDR3 nucleotides are TGTGCCAGCAGTTTAGGGACAGGTTCCGAGCAGTACTTC.

The rearrangement joins TRBV27 to TRBJ2-2; 7 bases match TRBD2. Germline trimming cut 1 base from V and 0 bases from J; bases unmatched to any gene: 5. The CDR3 is 17 amino acids. Germline V lookup: CDR1 MNHEY, CDR2 SMNVEV (reference sequence). The chain's CDR3 is CASSLLGRGSNTGELFF. The CDR3 DNA sequence: TGTGCCAGCAGTTTATTGGGGCGGGGGTCGAACACCGGGGAGCTGTTTTTT.

This chain links TRBV28 with TRBJ1-6; 8 bases are a match to TRBD1. CDR3 size: 16 residues. Losses at the gene ends were 7 bases for V and 0 bases for J; bases not matched to a gene: 5. Germline CDR1 MDHEN, CDR2 SYDVKM. The CDR3 nucleotides are TGTGCCAGCAACTACAGGGGGAGCTCCTATAATTCACCCCTCCACTTT. This codes for CASNYRGSSYNSPLHF.

The chain combines TRBV5-5 with TRBJ2-1; 7 nucleotides match TRBD2. Trimming took 0 bases from V and 4 from J; bases not matched to a gene: 7. Germline V gene data show CDR1 as SGHKS and CDR2 as YYEKEE (reference sequence). The CDR3 covers 16 residues. The CDR3 nucleotides read TGTGCCAGCAGCTTGGGGGCCGGGACTACATACAATGAGCAGTTCTTC. It is translated as CASSLGAGTTYNEQFF. The whole variable domain, remainder taken from reference TRBV5-5 and TRBJ2-1, is DAGVTQSPTHLIKTRGQQVTLRCSPISGHKSVSWYQQVLGQGPQFIFQYYEKEERGRGNFPDRFSARQFPNYSSELNVNALLLGDSALYLCASSLGAGTTYNEQFFGPGTRLTVL.

This rearrangement joins TRBV27 to TRBJ1-4; D uncertain. V gave up 6 bases and J gave up 3 bases, with 8 bases separating them. The CDR3 consists of 13 residues. Germline assignment: CDR1 MNHEY and CDR2 SMNVEV (reference sequence). The CDR3 loop is CASSTWPNEKLFF. The CDR3 DNA is TGTGCCAGCAGCACCTGGCCTAATGAAAAACTGTTTTTT. Drawing the rest from reference TRBV27 and TRBJ1-4, the complete variable domain is EAQVTQNPRYLITVTGKKLTVTCSQNMNHEYMSWYRQDPGLGLRQIYYSMNVEVTDKGDVPEGYKVSRKEKRNFPLILESPSPNQTSLYFCASSTWPNEKLFFGSGTQLSVL.

The J gene is TRBJ2-7, the V gene TRBV5-1; 13 bases agree with TRBD2. V trimming: 0 bases; J trimming: 0 bases; junction bases outside the gene matches: 6. The CDR3 loop spans 18 amino acids. Germline V gives CDR1 SGHRS, CDR2 YFSETQ. This CDR3 is CASSLGGLAGENSYEQYF. The CDR3 DNA sequence: TGCGCCAGCAGCTTGGGAGGACTAGCGGGAGAGAACTCCTACGAGCAGTACTTC.

The rearrangement joins TRBV19 to TRBJ2-7; 15 bases match TRBD2. From germline, CDR1 is LNHDA and CDR2 SQIVND (reference sequence). The trim removed 10 bases at V and 6 bases at J, leaving 10 bases unmatched. This CDR3 spans 15 amino acids. CDR3 sequence reads: CATGLAGGTGIEQYF. The CDR3 nucleotides read TGTGCCACTGGACTAGCGGGGGGGACGGGAATCGAGCAGTACTTC.

The J gene is TRBJ1-6, the V gene TRBV9, with a tentative D call TRBD1 (6 bases). The V gene lost 0 bases and the J gene lost 13 bases, with 11 bases spanning the gap. CDR1 is SGDLS, CDR2 YYNGEE, per germline. CDR3 length: 13 residues. In DNA, the CDR3 is TGTGCCAGCAGCGTAGAGACAGGAACCCCCCTCCACTTT. Its translation: CASSVETGTPLHF.

This clone is a singleton in its sample. V usage is TRBV11-2 and J usage is TRBJ1-1, with D possibly matching TRBD1 (5 bases). Germline V gene lookup returns CDR1 SGHAT and CDR2 FQNNGV. This CDR3 is 15 amino acids long. Trimming shortened V by 2 bases and J by 4 bases, and 14 bases separated the two germline ends. The CDR3 here is CASSLQGSGSTEAFF. DNA for the CDR3: TGTGCCAGCAGCTTACAGGGTTCTGGGAGCACTGAAGCTTTCTTT.

This chain uses TRBV19 with TRBJ2-7, with D hard to call. V lost 1 base and J 1 base, leaving 5 bases between the germline ends. This CDR3 contains 13 residues. The V gene's germline CDR1 is LNHDA and CDR2 SQIVND (reference sequence). The CDR3 bases are TGTGCCAGTAGTATAGCAGCATCCTACGAGCAGTACTTC. Its protein product is CASSIAASYEQYF.

The chain has TRBV5-1 and TRBJ1-2; 9 bases map to TRBD1. The CDR3 extends over 13 amino acids. Germline lookup yields CDR1 SGHRS and CDR2 YFSETQ. Trimming removed 4 bases from V and 4 bases from J; junction bases left unmatched: 2. As DNA, the CDR3 is TGCGCCAGCAGCAAGGACAGGGGCTATGGCTACACCTTC. Its protein is CASSKDRGYGYTF.

V gene TRBV7-8 combines with J gene TRBJ2-7; D remains unclear. Germline V gene lookup returns CDR1 SGHVS and CDR2 FQNEAQ. Trimming pared 1 base from V and 6 bases from J, leaving 4 bases between. This CDR3 has 11 residues. CDR3 DNA: TGTGCCAGCAGCTTAGACGGCGAGCAGTACTTC. Protein product: CASSLDGEQYF.